Many counts were recorded for the clone carrying this T cell receptor (beta chain). The data were obtained in a study of CD8+CD57+ T cells in acquired aplastic anemia. Germline lookup yields CDR1 DFQATT and CDR2 SNEGSKA (reference sequence). V lost 2 bases to trimming and J lost 0 bases, with 13 bases between them. The CDR3 consists of 16 residues. All patients picked for sequencing had shown, by flow cytometry, an expansion of CD8+CD57+ cells. Patients uniformly had severe acquired aplastic anemia. Genomic DNA templated the TCR beta VDJ and CDR3 profiling. One entry per CDR3 protein results from TCRdb running MiXCR on the reads. This table has over 150,000 distinct CDR3 sequences, around 48% appearing once.

This TCR derives from a human donor with aplastic anemia. The chain couples TRBV20-1 to TRBJ2-2; D call uncertain. Sequencing input: sorted CD4+, CD8+, or CD8+CD57+ T cells (not recorded which) from PBMCs. The CDR3 DNA is TGCAGTGCTAGAAAGGTTGGCCCGTCGAACACCGGGGAGCTGTTTTTT. It codes for CSARKVGPSNTGELFF.